The present TCR beta chain was sequenced within a study of neurological immune-mediated disorders. Study-wide points: Whereas HTLV-1-associated myelopathy showed the most TCR clonal expansion, multiple sclerosis showed the least, with levels below those of healthy controls.

V shed 4 bases and J shed 2 bases, with 21 bases lying between them. The V gene's germline CDR1 is LGHDT and CDR2 YNNKEL (reference sequence). This CDR3 is 17 amino acids long. Healthy control samples came from blood bank volunteers in Maryland, USA. Sorted libraries were derived from 850,000 to 1,000,000 CD4+ or CD8+ T cells. This clonotype showed up many times. Its target is unknown. 5'RACE with 10-nucleotide random UMIs generated the cDNA. TCRdb re-derived calls from the 5' RACE reads in MiXCR, one entry per CDR3 protein. This table holds tens of thousands of distinct CDR3 sequences, about 6.2% found once.

The clonotype originates from a man in his late teens or twenties in good health. The chain carries TRBV3-1 and TRBJ2-7; TRBD2 is a possible D gene (6 bases). Sequenced material: CD8+ T cells from blood. As DNA, the CDR3 is TGTGCCAGCAGCCCGGCGCCCGGAGGGACGGGAACCTACGAGCAGTACTTC. As protein: CASSPAPGGTGTYEQYF.